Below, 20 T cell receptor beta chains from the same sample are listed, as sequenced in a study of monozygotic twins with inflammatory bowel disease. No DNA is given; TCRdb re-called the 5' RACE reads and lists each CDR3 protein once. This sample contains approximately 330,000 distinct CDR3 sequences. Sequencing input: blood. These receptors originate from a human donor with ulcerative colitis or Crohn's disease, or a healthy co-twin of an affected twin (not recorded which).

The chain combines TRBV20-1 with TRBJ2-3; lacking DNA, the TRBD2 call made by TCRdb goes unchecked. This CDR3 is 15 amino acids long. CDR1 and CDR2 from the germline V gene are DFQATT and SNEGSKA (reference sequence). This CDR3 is CSARDRERVGDTQYF.

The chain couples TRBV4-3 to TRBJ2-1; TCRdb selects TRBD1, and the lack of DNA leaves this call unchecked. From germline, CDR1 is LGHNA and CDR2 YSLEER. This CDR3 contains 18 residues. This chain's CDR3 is CASSQDMKRLGSYNEQFF.

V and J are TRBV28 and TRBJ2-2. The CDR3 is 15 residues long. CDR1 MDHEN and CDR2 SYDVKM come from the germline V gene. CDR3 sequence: CASSLASTNTGELFF.

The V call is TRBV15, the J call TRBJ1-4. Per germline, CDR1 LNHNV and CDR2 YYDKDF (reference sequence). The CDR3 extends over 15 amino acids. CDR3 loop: CATSRVGSTNEKLFF.

The CDR3 is CATSRDLPYGYTF. V usage is TRBV15 and J usage is TRBJ1-2. The CDR3 consists of 13 residues. Per the germline V gene, CDR1 is LNHNV and CDR2 is YYDKDF (reference sequence).

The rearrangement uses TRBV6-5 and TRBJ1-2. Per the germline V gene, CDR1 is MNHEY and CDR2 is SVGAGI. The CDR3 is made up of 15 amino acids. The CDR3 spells CASSSSTDKTYGYTF.

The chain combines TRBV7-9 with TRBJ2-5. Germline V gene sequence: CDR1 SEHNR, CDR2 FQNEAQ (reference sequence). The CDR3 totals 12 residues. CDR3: CASSLDWGTQNF.

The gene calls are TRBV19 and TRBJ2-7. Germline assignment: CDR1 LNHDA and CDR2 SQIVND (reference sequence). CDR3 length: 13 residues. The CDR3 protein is CASSEQVGVEQYF.

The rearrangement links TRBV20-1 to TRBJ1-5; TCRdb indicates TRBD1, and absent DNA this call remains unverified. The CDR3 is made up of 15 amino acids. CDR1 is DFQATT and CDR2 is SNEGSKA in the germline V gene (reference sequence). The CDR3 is CSARNPTGMNQPQHF.

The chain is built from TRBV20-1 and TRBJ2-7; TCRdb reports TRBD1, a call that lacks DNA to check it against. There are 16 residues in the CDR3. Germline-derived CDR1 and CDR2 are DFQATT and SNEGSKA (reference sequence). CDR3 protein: CSARDPGTGYQSEQYF.

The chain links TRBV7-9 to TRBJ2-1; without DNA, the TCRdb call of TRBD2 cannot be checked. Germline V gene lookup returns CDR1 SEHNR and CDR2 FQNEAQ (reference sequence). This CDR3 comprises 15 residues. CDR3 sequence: CASSLTSGISNEQFF.

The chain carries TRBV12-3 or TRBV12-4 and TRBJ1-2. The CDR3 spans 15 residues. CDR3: CASSLISGEDAGYTF.

The chain's CDR3 is CASSLSKAAKGALSYEQYF. The chain carries TRBV13 and TRBJ2-7; the TCRdb call, TRBD1, lacks DNA for checking. The CDR3 is 19 amino acids. Germline V lookup: CDR1 PRHDT, CDR2 FYEKMQ (reference sequence).

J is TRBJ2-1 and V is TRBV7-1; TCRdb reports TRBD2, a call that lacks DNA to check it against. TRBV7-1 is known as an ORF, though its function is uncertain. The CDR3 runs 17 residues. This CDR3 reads CASSSSAWARTVGEQFF.

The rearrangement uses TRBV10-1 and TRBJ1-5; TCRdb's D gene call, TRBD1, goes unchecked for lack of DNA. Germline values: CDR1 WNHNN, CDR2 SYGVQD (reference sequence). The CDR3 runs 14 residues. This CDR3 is CASSVLSGAEPQHF.

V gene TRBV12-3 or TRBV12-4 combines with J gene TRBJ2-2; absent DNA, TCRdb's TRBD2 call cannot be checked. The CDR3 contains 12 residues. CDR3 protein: CALGRGTGELFF.

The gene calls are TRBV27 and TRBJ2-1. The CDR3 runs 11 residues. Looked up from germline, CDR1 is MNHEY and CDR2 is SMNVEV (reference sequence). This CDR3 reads CASRVEFEQFF.

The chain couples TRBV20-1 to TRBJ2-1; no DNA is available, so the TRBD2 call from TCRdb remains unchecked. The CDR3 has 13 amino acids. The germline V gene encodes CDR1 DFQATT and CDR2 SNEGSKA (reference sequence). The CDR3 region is CSEGLAGSREQFF.

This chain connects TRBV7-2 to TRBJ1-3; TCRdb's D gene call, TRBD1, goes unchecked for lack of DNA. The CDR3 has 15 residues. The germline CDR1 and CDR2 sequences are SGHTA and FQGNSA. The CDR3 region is CASSPRTGAGNTIYF.

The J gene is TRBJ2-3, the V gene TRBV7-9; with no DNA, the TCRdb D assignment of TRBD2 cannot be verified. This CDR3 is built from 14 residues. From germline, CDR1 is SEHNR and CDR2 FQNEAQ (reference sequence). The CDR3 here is CTYRQRGHTGTQYF.